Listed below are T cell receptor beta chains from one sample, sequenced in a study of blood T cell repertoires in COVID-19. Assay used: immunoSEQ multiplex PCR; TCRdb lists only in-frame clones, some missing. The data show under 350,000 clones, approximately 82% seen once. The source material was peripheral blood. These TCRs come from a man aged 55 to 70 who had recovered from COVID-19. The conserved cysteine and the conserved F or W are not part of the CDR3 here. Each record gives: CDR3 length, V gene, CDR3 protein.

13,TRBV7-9,ASSLGTGKTGELF
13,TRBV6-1,ASSERDRGSPEAF
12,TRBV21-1,ASRIGQDFDTQY
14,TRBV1,TSSQDEEEYPYEQY
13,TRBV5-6,ASSPTTTGMGGYT
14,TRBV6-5,ASSYTRGSGANVLT
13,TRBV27,ASKEQGSFITEQF
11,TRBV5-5,ASSWTAGDTIY
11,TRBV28,ATNGVYTGELF
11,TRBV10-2,ASSEGQGLEAF
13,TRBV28,AIPTTQGASDGYT
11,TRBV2,ASSEQGIYGYT
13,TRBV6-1,ASSEDGLRNQPQH
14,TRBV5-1,ASSLLAPSGSGELF
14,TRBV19,ASSIASARRGREAF
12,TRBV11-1,ASSSTDFYNEQF
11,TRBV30,AWSYSKNTEAF